This T cell receptor beta chain was observed in a study of CXCR3-negative and CXCR3-positive naive CD8 T cells. As regards this clonotype: As yet, its antigen is unknown.

Findings and caveats of the study: TRB CDR3 properties served as the basis for inferring TCR strength, and surface CD5 was comparable between naive subsets. Naive cells with CXCR3 showed TRB CDR3s that were more hydrophobic than those in CXCR3-negative naive cells. Most assays used freshly isolated PBMCs, as cryopreservation partially reduced CXCR3. Sequencing showed both naive subsets with comparably high diversity, and memory CD8+ cells much lower.

UMI-tagged TRB cDNA libraries were built via 5' RACE. Reprocessing the 5' RACE reads, TCRdb reports a single entry for every CDR3 protein and omits DNA. Its clone listing holds over 70,000 distinct CDR3 sequences. From germline, CDR1 is MNHEY and CDR2 SMNVEV (reference sequence). There are 14 residues in the CDR3. The sequenced sample was naive CXCR3+ CD8+ T cells from blood. The subset is: CD45RO-CCR7+CD27+CD95- naive CD8+ T cells expressing CXCR3 (TNR3+). The V gene is TRBV27, the J gene TRBJ2-7; the TRBD1 assignment by TCRdb is unverifiable without DNA. This TCR came from a human donor in good health. Some clones in this sample may be carry-over from other donors' samples. The CDR3 sequence is CASSIGGNLYEQYF.